A single sample is the source of the 25 T cell receptor beta chains below, sequenced in a study of cytomegalovirus exposure and HLA in healthy donors (dated by TCRdb to about 2017). To prepare the library, the immunoSEQ multiplex PCR assay was applied. The multiplex PCR relied on a mix of 60 forward primers for TCR Vbeta segments and 13 reverse primers for TCR Jbeta segments. TCRdb took over this immuneACCESS table, retaining in-frame rearrangements with V and J assigned. Such tables are incomplete; in checked studies, under half of the missing clones stem from an unresolved V gene, and the remainder is unexplained. Present in this sample are 70,000 to 95,000 clones, about four fifths of which were seen just once. The ten largest clones capture approximately 15% of the sample. Input material: PBMCs. The receptors come from a middle-aged woman in good health and CMV-seropositive.

The chain couples TRBV4-1 to TRBJ2-7; a possible D gene is TRBD2 (6 bases). The germline V and J ends were trimmed by 0 bases and 7 bases, with 28 bases remaining between them. Germline CDR1 reads MGHRA; CDR2 reads YSYEKL. This CDR3 is built from 19 residues. The CDR3 coding sequence is TGCGCCAGCAGCCAAGATATAAAAAGAGTGGGGGGTCTTACGAGGGAGCAGTACTTC. This gives the protein CASSQDIKRVGGLTREQYF.

V and J are TRBV27 and TRBJ2-1; 7 positions match TRBD2. The germline gives CDR1 MNHEY, CDR2 SMNVEV (reference sequence). The V gene end was trimmed by 5 bases and the J gene end by 0 bases; junction bases not matched to a gene: 4. This CDR3 has 15 residues. As DNA, the CDR3 is TGTGCCAGCAGTCGGGGGGTCAGCTCCTACAATGAGCAGTTCTTC. Its protein product is CASSRGVSSYNEQFF.

In this sample, this clone turned up once. V is TRBV30 and J is TRBJ1-5; D unresolved. The CDR3 runs to 13 residues. Trimming shortened V by 2 bases and J by 1 base, and 6 bases separated the two germline ends. Germline lookup yields CDR1 GTSNPN and CDR2 SVGIG (reference sequence). CDR3 in amino acids: CAWSLQSNQPQHF. The CDR3 region has the DNA TGTGCCTGGAGTTTACAGAGCAATCAGCCCCAGCATTTT.

The V call is TRBV4-2, the J call TRBJ2-3; 7 bases fit TRBD2. Germline V CDR1 and CDR2: LGHNA, YNFKEQ. The J segment lost 0 bases and the V segment lost 0 bases, leaving 3 bases of the junction unmatched. The CDR3 has 16 amino acids. In DNA, the CDR3 is TGTGCCAGCAGCCAAGAGCCAGCGGGGAGCACAGATACGCAGTATTTT. Amino acids: CASSQEPAGSTDTQYF.

This chain uses TRBV7-3 with TRBJ1-2; 7 bases map to TRBD1. V dropped 5 bases and J dropped 6; count of bases not matched to a gene: 6. The CDR3 extends over 13 amino acids. Germline values: CDR1 SGHTA, CDR2 FQGTGA. The CDR3, as DNA: TGTGCCAGCAGCAAAGGGACAGCGGATGGCTACACCTTC. This encodes CASSKGTADGYTF.

This chain connects TRBV6-5 to TRBJ2-7, with 10 nucleotides matching TRBD1. This CDR3 region has 13 residues. Germline V CDR1 and CDR2: MNHEY, SVGAGI. The ends lost 5 bases at V and 3 bases at J; junction bases unmatched: 1. The CDR3 nucleotides are TGTGCCAGCAGTCGGGACAGGGGCTACGAGCAGTACTTC. Translated, it gives CASSRDRGYEQYF.

This clone was seen just once. The chain recombines TRBV7-2 with TRBJ2-7; tentatively, D is TRBD1 (5 bases). The germline V gene has CDR1 SGHTA and CDR2 FQGNSA. This CDR3 is built from 14 residues. Trimming stripped 5 bases from V and 3 bases from J, with 14 bases between. The CDR3 sequence: CASSPDDQGYEQYF. In nucleotides, the CDR3 is TGTGCCAGCAGCCCAGACGATCAGGGCTACGAGCAGTACTTC.

The CDR3 loop reads CASSPEDRENEKLFF. CDR3 sequence (DNA): TGCGCCAGCAGCCCCGAGGACAGAGAAAATGAAAAACTGTTTTTT. The chain combines TRBV4-1 with TRBJ1-4; weak D call: TRBD1 (6 bases). This CDR3 region has 15 residues. Trimming left V 4 bases short and J 5 bases short, with 14 bases between. CDR1 is MGHRA and CDR2 is YSYEKL in the germline V gene.

Concerning this clone itself: At one end, the junction sequence differs from germline, possibly due to a read error. The chain uses TRBV5-4 and TRBJ1-2; possibly TRBD1 for D (6 bases). The germline V gene has CDR1 SGHNT and CDR2 YYREEE (reference sequence). The CDR3 contains 13 residues. CDR3 protein: CASSLDRDGGYTF. For the CDR3, the DNA is TGTGCCAGCAGTTTGGACAGAGACGGTGGCTACACCTTC.

The J gene is TRBJ1-2, the V gene TRBV6-5; the D is unclear. V lost 6 bases and J lost 8, with 10 bases in between. The CDR3 runs to 11 residues. Germline lookup yields CDR1 MNHEY and CDR2 SVGAGI. CDR3: CASSDNRGYTF. As DNA, the CDR3 is TGTGCCAGCAGCGACAACCGGGGCTACACCTTC.

The chain recombines TRBV6-1 with TRBJ1-2; D is uncertain. This CDR3 has 14 residues. Trimming stripped 4 bases from V and 3 bases from J, with 12 bases between. The germline CDR1 and CDR2 sequences are MNHNS and SASEGT. The CDR3 DNA sequence: TGTGCCAGCAGTGTGGGCATACCGTACTATGGCTACACCTTC. Its protein is CASSVGIPYYGYTF.

The chain uses TRBV7-9 and TRBJ2-5; D gene ambiguous. V lost 5 bases and J 5 bases, leaving 18 bases between the germline ends. The germline V gene has CDR1 SEHNR and CDR2 FQNEAQ (reference sequence). This CDR3 has 15 residues. This CDR3 is CASSPTLRFKETQYF. DNA of the CDR3: TGTGCCAGCAGCCCAACTCTGCGTTTCAAGGAGACCCAGTACTTC. Full variable domain (rest looked up from reference TRBV7-9 and TRBJ2-5): DTGVSQNPRHKITKRGQNVTFRCDPISEHNRLYWYRQTLGQGPEFLTYFQNEAQLEKSRLLSDRFSAERPKGSFSTLEIQRTEQGDSAMYLCASSPTLRFKETQYFGPGTRLLVL.

This clone has a single count. V usage is TRBV19 and J usage is TRBJ2-7, with TRBD1 matching 7 bases. The germline CDR1 and CDR2 sequences are LNHDA and SQIVND (reference sequence). The V and J ends lost 1 base and 5 bases, in that order; junction bases with no gene match: 5. The CDR3 has 14 residues. In nucleotides, the CDR3 is TGTGCCAGTAGTATAGGGGGGCAGGGGGACGAGCAGTACTTC. Amino acids: CASSIGGQGDEQYF.

The rearrangement links TRBV7-8 to TRBJ2-7; maybe TRBD1 (5 bases). The V end was cut by 1 base, the J end by 2 bases, with 12 bases between. This CDR3 is 15 amino acids long. Germline CDR1 is SGHVS and CDR2 is FQNEAQ. The CDR3 bases are TGTGCCAGCAGCTTAGGTCAGGGTAATGCCTACGAGCAGTACTTC. Amino acids: CASSLGQGNAYEQYF.

The chain links TRBV28 to TRBJ1-2, with a possible D match to TRBD1 (6 bases). The CDR3 runs 14 residues. Trimming took 3 bases from V and 7 from J, leaving 15 bases between them. CDR1 MDHEN and CDR2 SYDVKM come from the germline V gene. As DNA, the CDR3 is TGTGCCAGCAGTTTTACAGGGTTCATGGGTGGCTACACCTTC. Translating gives CASSFTGFMGGYTF.

The DNA of the CDR3 is TGTGCCAGCAGCCTAGCCCAGGACTACGAGCAGTACTTC. It yields the protein CASSLAQDYEQYF. The J gene is TRBJ2-7, the V gene TRBV28; D might be TRBD2 (5 bases). The V gene's germline CDR1 is MDHEN and CDR2 SYDVKM. This CDR3 contains 13 residues. V lost 6 bases and J 3 bases, leaving 12 bases between the germline ends.

The chain joins TRBV12-5 to TRBJ2-3; TRBD1 might be the D (6 bases). Per germline, CDR1 LGHNT and CDR2 FRNRAP. V dropped 3 bases and J dropped 2 bases, with 12 bases sitting between them. CDR3 length: 15 amino acids. The chain's CDR3 is CASGFGQGFTDTQYF. CDR3 DNA sequence: TGTGCTAGTGGTTTTGGGCAGGGGTTCACAGATACGCAGTATTTT. Variable domain in full (rest from reference TRBV12-5 and TRBJ2-3): DARVTQTPRHKVTEMGQEVTMRCQPILGHNTVFWYRQTMMQGLELLAYFRNRAPLDDSGMPKDRFSAEMPDATLATLKIQPSEPRDSAVYFCASGFGQGFTDTQYFGPGTRLTVL.

This clone has a handful of counts. The V call is TRBV7-9, the J call TRBJ2-2; D not certain. The CDR3 length is 14 residues. The ends were cut back, 4 bases at V and 5 bases at J, with 11 bases in the middle. Germline V gene sequence: CDR1 SEHNR, CDR2 FQNEAQ (reference sequence). This CDR3 is CASSSPSRTGELFF. The CDR3 region has the DNA TGTGCCAGCAGCTCCCCATCGAGAACCGGGGAGCTGTTTTTT. Using reference TRBV7-9 and TRBJ2-2 for the parts outside the CDR3, the full variable domain is DTGVSQNPRHKITKRGQNVTFRCDPISEHNRLYWYRQTLGQGPEFLTYFQNEAQLEKSRLLSDRFSAERPKGSFSTLEIQRTEQGDSAMYLCASSSPSRTGELFFGEGSRLTVL.

V gene TRBV7-2 combines with J gene TRBJ2-1, with a tentative D call TRBD2 (6 bases). With 5 bases removed from V and 15 bases from J, the gap between germline ends came to 26 bases. The CDR3 has 15 residues. Germline V CDR1 and CDR2: SGHTA, FQGNSA. CDR3 in amino acids: CASSILPFGGIEVFF. CDR3 sequence (DNA): TGTGCCAGCAGCATCTTACCCTTTGGAGGGATCGAGGTGTTCTTC.

This chain connects TRBV27 to TRBJ1-2, with 10 bases identical to TRBD1. CDR1 and CDR2 from the germline V gene are MNHEY and SMNVEV (reference sequence). CDR3 length: 15 amino acids. V lost 4 bases to trimming and J lost 4 bases; unmatched junction nucleotides: 6. This CDR3 reads CASSSWGQGFYGYTF. The CDR3 DNA sequence: TGTGCCAGCAGTTCCTGGGGACAGGGGTTCTATGGCTACACCTTC.

CDR3 bases: TGTGCCAGCAGCCAAGATCGCCTAGCGGGAGACAGCACAGATACGCAGTATTTT. Protein product: CASSQDRLAGDSTDTQYF. The rearrangement joins TRBV14 to TRBJ2-3; 10 bases line up with TRBD2. Germline V lookup: CDR1 SGHDN, CDR2 FVKESK. The junction had 6 bases not matched to a gene; V was cut back by 0 bases and J by 0 bases. The CDR3 has 18 residues.

This clone was recorded a few times. This chain connects TRBV7-8 to TRBJ1-5; 7 bases fit TRBD1. CDR1 is SGHVS and CDR2 is FQNEAQ in the germline V gene. V was clipped by 2 bases and J by 1 base; unmatched bases: 2. This CDR3 has 15 residues. The chain's CDR3 is CASSLSDRSNQPQHF. CDR3 coding DNA: TGTGCCAGCAGCTTATCGGACAGGAGCAATCAGCCCCAGCATTTT.

V gene TRBV27 combines with J gene TRBJ1-5; D perhaps matches TRBD1 (5 bases). This CDR3 has 13 residues. Looked up from germline, CDR1 is MNHEY and CDR2 is SMNVEV (reference sequence). V gave up 6 bases and J gave up 5 bases, with 11 bases separating them. CDR3: CASSETEDQPQHF. The CDR3 DNA reads TGTGCCAGCAGCGAGACAGAGGATCAGCCCCAGCATTTT.

This clone was found a few times. The V and J genes are TRBV5-6 and TRBJ1-6; 9 bases line up with TRBD1. The germline CDR1 and CDR2 sequences are SGHDT and YYEEEE. The CDR3 covers 16 residues. After removal of 2 bases from V and 7 bases from J, the junction contained 7 bases not matched to a gene. CDR3 residues: CASSLWSGTGNSPLHF. In nucleotides, the CDR3 is TGTGCCAGCAGCTTATGGTCTGGGACAGGGAATTCACCCCTCCACTTT.

This clone has just a few counts. V is TRBV4-2 and J is TRBJ2-7; 9 positions agree with TRBD2. Trimming took 0 bases from V and 6 from J; bases not matched to a gene: 3. Germline CDR1 LGHNA, CDR2 YNFKEQ. This CDR3 contains 14 residues. CDR3 amino acids: CASSQEGLASEQYF. The CDR3 nucleotides are TGTGCCAGCAGCCAAGAGGGACTAGCTAGCGAGCAGTACTTC.